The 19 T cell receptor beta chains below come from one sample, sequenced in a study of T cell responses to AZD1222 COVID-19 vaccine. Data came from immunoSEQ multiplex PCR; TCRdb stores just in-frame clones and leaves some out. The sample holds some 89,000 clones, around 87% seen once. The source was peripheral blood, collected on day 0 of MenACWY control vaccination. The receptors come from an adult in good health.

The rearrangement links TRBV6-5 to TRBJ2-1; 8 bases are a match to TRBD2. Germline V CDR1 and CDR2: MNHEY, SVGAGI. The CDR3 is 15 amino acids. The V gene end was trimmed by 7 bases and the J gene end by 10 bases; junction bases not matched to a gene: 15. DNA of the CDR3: TGTGCCAGCAATTCAAACAGAGCGGGAGCTCGGGAGCAGTTCTTC. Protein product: CASNSNRAGAREQFF.

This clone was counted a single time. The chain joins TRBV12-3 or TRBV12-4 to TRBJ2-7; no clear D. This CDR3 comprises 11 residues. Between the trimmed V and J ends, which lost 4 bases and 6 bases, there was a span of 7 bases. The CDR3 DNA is TGTGCCAGCAGTTCCCGTCGCGAGCAGTACTTC. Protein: CASSSRREQYF.

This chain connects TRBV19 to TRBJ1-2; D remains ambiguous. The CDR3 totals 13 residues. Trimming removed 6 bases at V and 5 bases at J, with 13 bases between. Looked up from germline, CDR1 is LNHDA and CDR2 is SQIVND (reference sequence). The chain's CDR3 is CASRRENLYGYTF. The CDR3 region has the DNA TGTGCCAGTAGGCGGGAAAACCTTTATGGCTACACCTTC. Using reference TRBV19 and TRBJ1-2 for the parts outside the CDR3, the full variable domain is DGGITQSPKYLFRKEGQNVTLSCEQNLNHDAMYWYRQDPGQGLRLIYYSQIVNDFQKGDIAEGYSVSREKKESFPLTVTSAQKNPTAFYLCASRRENLYGYTFGSGTRLTVV.

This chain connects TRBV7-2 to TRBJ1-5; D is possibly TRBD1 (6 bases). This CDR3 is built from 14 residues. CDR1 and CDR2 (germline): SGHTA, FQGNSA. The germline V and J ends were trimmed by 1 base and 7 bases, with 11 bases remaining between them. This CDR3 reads CASSLVGGWQPQHF. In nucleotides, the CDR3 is TGTGCCAGCAGCTTAGTGGGGGGCTGGCAGCCCCAGCATTTT.

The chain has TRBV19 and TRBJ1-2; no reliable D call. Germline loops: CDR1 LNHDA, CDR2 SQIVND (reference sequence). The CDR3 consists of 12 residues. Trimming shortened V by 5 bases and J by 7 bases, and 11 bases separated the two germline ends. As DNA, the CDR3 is TGTGCCAGTAGTCCGGCCTCTCGTGGCTACACCTTC. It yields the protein CASSPASRGYTF.

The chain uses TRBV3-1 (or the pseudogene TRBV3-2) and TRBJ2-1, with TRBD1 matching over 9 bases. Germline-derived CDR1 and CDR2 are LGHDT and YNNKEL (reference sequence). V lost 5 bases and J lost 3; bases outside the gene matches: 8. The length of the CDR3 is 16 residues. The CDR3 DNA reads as TGTGCCAGCAGCGCTTCCGGGACAGGGTTCTACAATGAGCAGTTCTTC. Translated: CASSASGTGFYNEQFF.

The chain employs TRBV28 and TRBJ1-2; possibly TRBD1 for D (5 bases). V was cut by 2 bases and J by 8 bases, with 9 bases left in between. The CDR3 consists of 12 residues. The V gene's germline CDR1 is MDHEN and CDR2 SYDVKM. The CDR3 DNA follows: TGTGCCAGCAGTTTAGGGGGGGAGGGCTACACCTTC. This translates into CASSLGGEGYTF.

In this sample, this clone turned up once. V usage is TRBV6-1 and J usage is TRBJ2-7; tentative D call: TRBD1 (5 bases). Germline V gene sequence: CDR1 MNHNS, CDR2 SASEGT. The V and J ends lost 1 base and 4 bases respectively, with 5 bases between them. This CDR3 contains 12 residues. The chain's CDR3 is CASSEGQYEQYF. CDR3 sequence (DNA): TGTGCCAGCAGTGAAGGACAGTACGAGCAGTACTTC.

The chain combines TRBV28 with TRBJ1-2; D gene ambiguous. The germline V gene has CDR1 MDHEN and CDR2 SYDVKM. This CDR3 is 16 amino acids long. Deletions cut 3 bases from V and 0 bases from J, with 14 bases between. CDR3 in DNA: TGTGCCAGCAGTTTCCCGGGCTCTCTAGCTAACTATGGCTACACCTTC. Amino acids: CASSFPGSLANYGYTF.

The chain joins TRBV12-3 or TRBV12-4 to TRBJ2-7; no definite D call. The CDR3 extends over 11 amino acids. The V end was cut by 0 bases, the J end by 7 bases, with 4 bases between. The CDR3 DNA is TGTGCCAGCAGTTTAGCGCGAGAGCAGTACTTC. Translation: CASSLAREQYF.

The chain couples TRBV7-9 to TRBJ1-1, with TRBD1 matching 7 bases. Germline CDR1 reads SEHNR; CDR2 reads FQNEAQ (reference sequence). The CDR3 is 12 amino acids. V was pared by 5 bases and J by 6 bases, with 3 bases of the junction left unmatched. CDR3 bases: TGTGCCAGCAGCCGGGACAGTCCTGAAGCTTTCTTT. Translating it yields CASSRDSPEAFF.

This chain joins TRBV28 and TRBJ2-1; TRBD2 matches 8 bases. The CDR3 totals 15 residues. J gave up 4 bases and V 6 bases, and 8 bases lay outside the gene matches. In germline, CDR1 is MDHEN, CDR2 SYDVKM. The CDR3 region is CASRSPSGPYNEQFF. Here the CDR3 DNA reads TGTGCCAGCAGATCTCCTAGCGGGCCTTACAATGAGCAGTTCTTC.

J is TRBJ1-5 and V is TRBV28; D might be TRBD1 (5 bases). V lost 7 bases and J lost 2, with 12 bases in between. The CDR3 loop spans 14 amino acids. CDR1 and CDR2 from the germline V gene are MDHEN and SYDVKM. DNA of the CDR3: TGTGCCAGCAAATATATGGGGCGCAATCAGCCCCAGCATTTT. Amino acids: CASKYMGRNQPQHF.

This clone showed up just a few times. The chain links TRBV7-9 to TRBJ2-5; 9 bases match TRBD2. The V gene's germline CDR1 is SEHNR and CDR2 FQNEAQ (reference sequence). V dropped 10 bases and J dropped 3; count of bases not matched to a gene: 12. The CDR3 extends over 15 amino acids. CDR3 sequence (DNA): TGTGCCACGATAAACCGACTAGCGGAAGAAGAGACCCAGTACTTC. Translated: CATINRLAEEETQYF.

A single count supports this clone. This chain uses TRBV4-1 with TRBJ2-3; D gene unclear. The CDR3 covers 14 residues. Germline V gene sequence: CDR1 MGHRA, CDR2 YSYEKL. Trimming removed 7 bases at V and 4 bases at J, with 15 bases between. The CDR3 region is CASTLSPVADTQYF. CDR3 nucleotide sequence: TGCGCCAGCACCCTTTCCCCGGTAGCAGATACGCAGTATTTT.

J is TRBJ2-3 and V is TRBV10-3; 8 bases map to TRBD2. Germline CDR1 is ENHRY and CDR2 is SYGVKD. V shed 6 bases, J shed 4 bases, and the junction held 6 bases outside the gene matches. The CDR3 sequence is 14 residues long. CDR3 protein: CAIRGRAGADTQYF. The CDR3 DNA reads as TGTGCCATCAGAGGAAGAGCGGGGGCAGATACGCAGTATTTT.

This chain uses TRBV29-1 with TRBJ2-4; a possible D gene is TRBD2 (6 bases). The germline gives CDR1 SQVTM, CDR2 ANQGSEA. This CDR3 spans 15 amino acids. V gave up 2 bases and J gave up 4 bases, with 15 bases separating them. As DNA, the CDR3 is TGCAGCGTTGAAACCTTAGCGGAGCCGAAAAACATTCAGTACTTC. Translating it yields CSVETLAEPKNIQYF.

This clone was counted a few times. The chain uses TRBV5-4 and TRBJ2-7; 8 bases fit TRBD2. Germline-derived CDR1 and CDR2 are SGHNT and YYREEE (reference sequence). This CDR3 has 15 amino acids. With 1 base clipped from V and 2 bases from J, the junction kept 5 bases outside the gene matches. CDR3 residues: CASSLSLGLAYEQYF. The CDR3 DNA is TGTGCCAGCAGCTTGTCGCTGGGACTAGCCTACGAGCAGTACTTC.

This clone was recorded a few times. The CDR3 spells CASSPSLGILVYTF. The CDR3 region has the DNA TGTGCCAGCAGTCCTTCACTGGGGATTTTAGTCTACACCTTC. This rearrangement joins TRBV27 to TRBJ1-2; D uncertain. The V end was cut by 5 bases, the J end by 10 bases, with 20 bases between. CDR3 size: 14 residues. Germline loops: CDR1 MNHEY, CDR2 SMNVEV (reference sequence).